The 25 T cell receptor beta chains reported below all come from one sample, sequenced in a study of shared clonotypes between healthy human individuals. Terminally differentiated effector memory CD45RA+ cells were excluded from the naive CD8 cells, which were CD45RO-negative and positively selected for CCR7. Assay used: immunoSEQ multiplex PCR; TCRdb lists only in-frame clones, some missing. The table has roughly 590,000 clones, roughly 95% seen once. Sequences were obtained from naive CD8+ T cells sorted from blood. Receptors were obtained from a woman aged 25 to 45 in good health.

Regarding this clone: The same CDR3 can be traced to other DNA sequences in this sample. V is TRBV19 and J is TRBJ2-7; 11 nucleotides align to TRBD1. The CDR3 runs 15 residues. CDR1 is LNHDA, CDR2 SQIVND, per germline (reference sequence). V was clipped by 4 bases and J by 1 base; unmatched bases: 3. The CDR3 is CASSTGQGASYEQYF. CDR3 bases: TGTGCCAGTAGTACCGGACAGGGGGCTTCCTACGAGCAGTACTTC.

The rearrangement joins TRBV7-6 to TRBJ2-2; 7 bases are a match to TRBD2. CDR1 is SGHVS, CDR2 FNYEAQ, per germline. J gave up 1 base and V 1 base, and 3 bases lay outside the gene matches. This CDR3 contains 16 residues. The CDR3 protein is CASSLVGLENTGELFF. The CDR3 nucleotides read TGTGCCAGCAGCTTAGTCGGACTAGAGAACACCGGGGAGCTGTTTTTT.

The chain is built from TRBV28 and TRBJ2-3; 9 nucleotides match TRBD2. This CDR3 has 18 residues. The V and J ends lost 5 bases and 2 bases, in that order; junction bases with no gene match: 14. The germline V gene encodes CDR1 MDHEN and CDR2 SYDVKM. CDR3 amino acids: CASSPTPLTSGITDTQYF. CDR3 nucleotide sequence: TGTGCCAGCAGTCCCACCCCGCTGACTAGCGGAATCACAGATACGCAGTATTTT.

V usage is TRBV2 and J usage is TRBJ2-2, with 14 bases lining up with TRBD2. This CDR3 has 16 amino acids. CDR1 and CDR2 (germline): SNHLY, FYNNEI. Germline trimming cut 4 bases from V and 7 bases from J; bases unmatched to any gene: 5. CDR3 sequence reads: CASSVGLAGDFGELFF. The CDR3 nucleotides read TGTGCCAGCAGTGTGGGACTAGCGGGAGATTTCGGGGAGCTGTTTTTT.

The CDR3 region is CASSFGAGAVAWEQYF. In DNA, the CDR3 is TGTGCCAGCAGCTTTGGGGCGGGAGCTGTAGCGTGGGAGCAGTACTTC. This chain connects TRBV5-6 to TRBJ2-7; 7 bases align to TRBD2. Trimming cost V 2 bases and J 7 bases; bases outside gene matches: 15. CDR3 length: 16 residues. The germline gives CDR1 SGHDT, CDR2 YYEEEE. Filled out from reference TRBV5-6 and TRBJ2-7, the complete variable domain reads DAGVTQSPTHLIKTRGQQVTLRCSPKSGHDTVSWYQQALGQGPQFIFQYYEEEERQRGNFPDRFSGHQFPNYSSELNVNALLLGDSALYLCASSFGAGAVAWEQYFGPGTRLTVT.

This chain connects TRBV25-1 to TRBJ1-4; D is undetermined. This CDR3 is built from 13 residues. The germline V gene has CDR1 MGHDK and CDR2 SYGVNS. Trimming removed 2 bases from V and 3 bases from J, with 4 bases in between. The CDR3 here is CASSEASNEKLFF. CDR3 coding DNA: TGTGCCAGCAGTGAAGCATCTAATGAAAAACTGTTTTTT.

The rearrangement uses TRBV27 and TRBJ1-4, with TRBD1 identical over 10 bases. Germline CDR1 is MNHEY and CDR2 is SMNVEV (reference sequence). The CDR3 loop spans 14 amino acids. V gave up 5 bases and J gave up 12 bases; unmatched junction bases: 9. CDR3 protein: CASSRGTGVGELFF. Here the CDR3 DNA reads TGTGCCAGCAGTAGGGGGACAGGGGTGGGGGAACTGTTTTTT.

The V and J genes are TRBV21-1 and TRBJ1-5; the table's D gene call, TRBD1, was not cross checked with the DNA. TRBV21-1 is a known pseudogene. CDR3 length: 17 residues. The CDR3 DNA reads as TGTGCCAGCGTCCGGTGCGGAGACAGGGGATGGGTTCAGCCCCAGCATTTT. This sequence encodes CASVRCGDRGWVQPQHF.

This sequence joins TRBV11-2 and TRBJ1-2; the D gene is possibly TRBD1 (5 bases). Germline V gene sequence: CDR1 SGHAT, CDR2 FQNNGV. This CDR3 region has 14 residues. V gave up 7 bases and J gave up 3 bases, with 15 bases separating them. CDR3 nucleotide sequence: TGTGCCAGCACCACGGGGGTAGAAGACTATGGCTACACCTTC. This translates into CASTTGVEDYGYTF.

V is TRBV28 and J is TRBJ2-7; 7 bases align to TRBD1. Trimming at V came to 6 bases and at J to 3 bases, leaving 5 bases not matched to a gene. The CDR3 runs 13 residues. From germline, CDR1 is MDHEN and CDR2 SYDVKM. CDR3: CASRPGTDYEQYF. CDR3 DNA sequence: TGTGCCAGCAGGCCCGGGACAGACTACGAGCAGTACTTC.

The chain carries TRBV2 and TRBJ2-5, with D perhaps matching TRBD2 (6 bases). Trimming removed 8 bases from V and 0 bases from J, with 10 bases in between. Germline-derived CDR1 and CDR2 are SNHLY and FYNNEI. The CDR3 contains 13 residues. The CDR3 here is CASEEGNQETQYF. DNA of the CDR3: TGTGCCAGCGAGGAGGGGAACCAAGAGACCCAGTACTTC.

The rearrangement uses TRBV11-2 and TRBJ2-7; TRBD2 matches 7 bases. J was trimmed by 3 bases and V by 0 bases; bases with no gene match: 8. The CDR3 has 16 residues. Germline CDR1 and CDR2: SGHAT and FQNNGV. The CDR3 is CASSLESAGRGYEQYF. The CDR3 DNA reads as TGTGCCAGCAGCTTAGAATCGGCGGGGAGGGGCTACGAGCAGTACTTC.

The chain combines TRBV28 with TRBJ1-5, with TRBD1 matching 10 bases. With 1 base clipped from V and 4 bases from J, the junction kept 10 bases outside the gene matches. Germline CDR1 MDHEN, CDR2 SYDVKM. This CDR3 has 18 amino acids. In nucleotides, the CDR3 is TGTGCCAGCAGTTTATTTCTCCGGACAGGGGGAGGTAATCAGCCCCAGCATTTT. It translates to CASSLFLRTGGGNQPQHF.

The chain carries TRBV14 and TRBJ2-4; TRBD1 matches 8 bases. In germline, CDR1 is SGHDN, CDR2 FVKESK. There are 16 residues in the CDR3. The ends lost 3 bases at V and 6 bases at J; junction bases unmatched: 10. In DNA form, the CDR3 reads TGTGCCAGCAGCCACCTTGCAGGGGGCACTGGAAACATTCAGTACTTC. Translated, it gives CASSHLAGGTGNIQYF. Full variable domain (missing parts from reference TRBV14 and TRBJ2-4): EAGVTQFPSHSVIEKGQTVTLRCDPISGHDNLYWYRRVMGKEIKFLLHFVKESKQDESGMPNNRFLAERTGGTYSTLKVQPAELEDSGVYFCASSHLAGGTGNIQYFGAGTRLSVL.

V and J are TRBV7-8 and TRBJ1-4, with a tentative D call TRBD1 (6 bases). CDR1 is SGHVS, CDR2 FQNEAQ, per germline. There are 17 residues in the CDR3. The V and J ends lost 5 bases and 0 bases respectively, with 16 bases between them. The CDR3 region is CASSAGQLVATNEKLFF. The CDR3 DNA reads TGTGCCAGCAGCGCAGGACAGCTAGTTGCAACTAATGAAAAACTGTTTTTT.

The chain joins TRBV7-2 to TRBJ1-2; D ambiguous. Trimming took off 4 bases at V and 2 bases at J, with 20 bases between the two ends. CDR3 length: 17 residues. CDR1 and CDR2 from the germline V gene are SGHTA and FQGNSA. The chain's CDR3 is CASSSSPLGRFNYGYTF. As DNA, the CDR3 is TGTGCCAGCAGCTCCTCCCCTCTCGGTAGATTCAACTATGGCTACACCTTC.

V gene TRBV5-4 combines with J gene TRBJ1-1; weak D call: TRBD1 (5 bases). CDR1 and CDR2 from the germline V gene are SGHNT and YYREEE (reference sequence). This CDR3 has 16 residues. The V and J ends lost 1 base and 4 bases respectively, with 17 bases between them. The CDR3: CASSLIGGFVGTEAFF. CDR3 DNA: TGTGCCAGCAGCTTGATTGGGGGGTTCGTCGGCACTGAAGCTTTCTTT.

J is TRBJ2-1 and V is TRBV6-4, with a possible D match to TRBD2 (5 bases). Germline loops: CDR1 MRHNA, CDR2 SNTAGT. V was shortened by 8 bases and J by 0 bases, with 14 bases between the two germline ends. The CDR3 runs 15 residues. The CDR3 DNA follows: TGTGCCAGCGAAGTTGTGGCGGGCTCCTACAATGAGCAGTTCTTC. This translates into CASEVVAGSYNEQFF.

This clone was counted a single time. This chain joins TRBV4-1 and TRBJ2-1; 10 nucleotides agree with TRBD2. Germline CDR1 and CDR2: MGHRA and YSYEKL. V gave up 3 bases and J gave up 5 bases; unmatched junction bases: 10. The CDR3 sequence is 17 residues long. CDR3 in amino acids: CASSHAYNLAGDNEQFF. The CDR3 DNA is TGCGCCAGCAGCCATGCTTACAATCTAGCGGGAGACAATGAGCAGTTCTTC.

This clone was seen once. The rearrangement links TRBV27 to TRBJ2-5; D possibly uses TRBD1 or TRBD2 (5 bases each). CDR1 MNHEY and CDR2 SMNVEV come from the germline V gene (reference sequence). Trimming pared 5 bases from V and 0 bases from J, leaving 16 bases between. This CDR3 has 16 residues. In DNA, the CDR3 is TGTGCCAGCAGTCCCTCGGGACCACAGTACCAAGAGACCCAGTACTTC. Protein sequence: CASSPSGPQYQETQYF.

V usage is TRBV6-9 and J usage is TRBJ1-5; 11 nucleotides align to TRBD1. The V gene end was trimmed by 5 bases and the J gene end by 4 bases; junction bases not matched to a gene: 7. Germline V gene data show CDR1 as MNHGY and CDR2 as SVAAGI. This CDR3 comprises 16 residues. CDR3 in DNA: TGTGCCAGCAGTCAACGGACAGGGGGCCTTAATCAGCCCCAGCATTTT. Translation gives CASSQRTGGLNQPQHF.

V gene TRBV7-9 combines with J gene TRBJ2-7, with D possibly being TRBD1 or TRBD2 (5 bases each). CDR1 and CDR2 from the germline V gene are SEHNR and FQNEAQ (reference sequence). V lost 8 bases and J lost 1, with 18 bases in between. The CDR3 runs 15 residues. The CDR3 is CASGDGLEWSYEQYF. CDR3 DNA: TGTGCCAGCGGGGACGGGCTGGAGTGGTCCTACGAGCAGTACTTC.

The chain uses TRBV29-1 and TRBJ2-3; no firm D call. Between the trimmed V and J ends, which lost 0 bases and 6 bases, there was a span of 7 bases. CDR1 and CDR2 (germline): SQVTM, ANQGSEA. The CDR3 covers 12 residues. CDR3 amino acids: CSVEDSRDTQYF. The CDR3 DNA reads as TGCAGCGTTGAAGATTCGCGGGATACGCAGTATTTT.

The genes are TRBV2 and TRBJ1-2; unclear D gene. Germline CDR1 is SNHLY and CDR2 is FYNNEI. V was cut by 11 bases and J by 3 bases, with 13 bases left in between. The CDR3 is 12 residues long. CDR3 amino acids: CAGYRAYYGYTF. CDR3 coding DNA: TGTGCCGGTTACCGGGCCTACTATGGCTACACCTTC.

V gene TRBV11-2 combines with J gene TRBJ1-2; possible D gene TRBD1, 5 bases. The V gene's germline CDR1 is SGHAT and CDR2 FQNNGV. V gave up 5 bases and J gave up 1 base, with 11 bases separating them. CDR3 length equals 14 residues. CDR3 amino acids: CASSPQGGNYGYTF. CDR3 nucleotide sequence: TGTGCCAGCAGCCCTCAGGGAGGTAACTATGGCTACACCTTC.